A selection of T cell receptor beta chains follows, all from one sample in a study of regulatory T cells in long-lasting Graves disease. TCRdb independently ran MiXCR on the multiplex PCR reads; one entry per CDR3 protein. The data contain approximately 400,000 distinct CDR3 sequences, around 14% of them singletons. The same data also contributed to another study, on T cells in Graves' hyperthyroidism and ophthalmopathy.

The specimen was peripheral blood mononuclear cells (PBMCs), collected at new diagnosis, from a patient treated with antithyroid drugs. The origin of the receptors is a woman aged 30 to 39 with Graves disease. Both conserved end residues are part of each CDR3. The D gene is left open where the match is weak. Expanded clones are given a class, and other clones once, few, many or no size at all.

D gene	V gene	clone size	J gene	CDR3 DNA	CDR3 protein
.	TRBV3-1	few	TRBJ1-6	TGTGCCAGCAGCCAGGGGGGTAAAGATTCACCCCTCCACTTT	CASSQGGKDSPLHF
.	TRBV4-1	few	TRBJ2-7	TGCGCCAGCAGCCCATTCACAGCTCGTTCCCACGAGCAGTACTTC	CASSPFTARSHEQYF
.	TRBV4-1	many	TRBJ2-1	TGCGCCAGCAGCCAAGCGGGGAGCTCCTACAATGAGCAGTTCTTC	CASSQAGSSYNEQFF
.	TRBV20-1	many	TRBJ1-4	TGCAGTGCTAGCAACAGAGCAACTAATGAAAAACTGTTTTTT	CSASNRATNEKLFF
.	TRBV7-3	many	TRBJ2-2	TGTGCCAGCAGCTTAAACCCCTTCAACGCCGGGGAGCTGTTTTTT	CASSLNPFNAGELFF
.	TRBV5-6	.	TRBJ1-1	TGTGCCAGCGGCTTGTTAACGGCGGGCACTGAAGCTTTCTTT	CASGLLTAGTEAFF
TRBD2	TRBV24-1	.	TRBJ2-1	TGTGCCACCAGGGGGGGGAAAACTAACTCCTACAATGAGCAGTTCTTC	CATRGGKTNSYNEQFF
TRBD1	TRBV7-2	many	TRBJ1-2	TGTGCCAGCAGCTTGGCAGGGGGCCCGAACTATGGCTACACCTTC	CASSLAGGPNYGYTF
TRBD1	TRBV7-8	many	TRBJ1-2	TGTGCCAGCAGCTTGACAGGGGTTACCTATGGCTACACCTTC	CASSLTGVTYGYTF
TRBD2	TRBV18	few	TRBJ2-1	TGTGCCAGCTCACCGCCATACGACCTAGCGGGAGAGGACAATGAGCAGTTCTTC	CASSPPYDLAGEDNEQFF
.	TRBV28	many	TRBJ1-1	TGTGCCAGCACAACCCATGGGAAAGGCTTTGCGGGCACTGAAGCTTTCTTT	CASTTHGKGFAGTEAFF
.	TRBV12-3/TRBV12-4	many	TRBJ1-2	TGTGCCAGCAGTTTGGGGTCGTATCCCGATGGCTACACCTTC	CASSLGSYPDGYTF
.	TRBV18	many	TRBJ2-1	TGTGCCAGCTCACCACTGGGCGGGTCCGATGAGCAGTTCTTC	CASSPLGGSDEQFF
TRBD1	TRBV27	many	TRBJ1-2	TGTGCCAGCAGTTTCCGCCGCGACAGGGCTAACTATGGCTACACCTTC	CASSFRRDRANYGYTF
TRBD2	TRBV29-1	.	TRBJ2-2	TGCAGCGCCGGGAGGGGACAGAACACCGGGGAGCTGTTTTTT	CSAGRGQNTGELFF
TRBD2	TRBV20-1	many	TRBJ2-7	TGCAGTGCTACCGGGACTAGCGGCTCCTACGAGCAGTACTTC	CSATGTSGSYEQYF
.	TRBV28	.	TRBJ1-1	TGTGCCAGCAATCCCCCGGGGGCGATGAACACTGAAGCTTTCTTT	CASNPPGAMNTEAFF
TRBD2	TRBV25-1	few	TRBJ2-1	TGTGCCAGCAGTGCGCCCTTAGCGGGACACAATGAGCAGTTCTTC	CASSAPLAGHNEQFF
.	TRBV29-1	.	TRBJ1-3	TGCAGCGGTCTGGGGACGCCGGGAAACACCATATATTTT	CSGLGTPGNTIYF
.	TRBV6-5	few	TRBJ2-5	TGTGCCAGCAGTTATCCAGCGGAGGGAGGGGGGACCCAGTACTTC	CASSYPAEGGGTQYF
TRBD1	TRBV7-8	many	TRBJ2-3	TGTGCCAGCAGCTTAATGCCCGGGACAGGGGGTTCCACAGATACGCAGTATTTT	CASSLMPGTGGSTDTQYF
.	TRBV3-1	many	TRBJ2-1	TGTGCCAGCAGCCATAGCGGAGTTCTATCCTACAATGAGCAGTTCTTC	CASSHSGVLSYNEQFF
TRBD2	TRBV7-2	many	TRBJ2-1	TGTGCCAGCAGCTTAGTATCCGGGGGGGGCAATGAGCAGTTCTTC	CASSLVSGGGNEQFF
.	TRBV7-9	few	TRBJ2-7	TGTGCCAGCAGCCCCACCCAAGGCAGCTGGGACGAGCAGTACTTC	CASSPTQGSWDEQYF
.	TRBV5-4	few	TRBJ2-1	TGTGCCAGCAGCTCCCAATCACAGTTCTCCTACAATGAGCAGTTCTTC	CASSSQSQFSYNEQFF
.	TRBV18	few	TRBJ2-5	TGTGCCAGCTCAGGTTGGCGGGACCAAGAGACCCAGTACTTC	CASSGWRDQETQYF
.	TRBV12-3/TRBV12-4	.	TRBJ1-4	TGTGCCAGCAGTTTTCTGAACCGAGATGGAAAACTGTTTTTT	CASSFLNRDGKLFF
.	TRBV6-1	few	TRBJ2-7	TGTGCCACCAGGGAAGCCGGCCCCATACGCGTGCAGTACTTC	CATREAGPIRVQYF
TRBD1	TRBV20-1	.	TRBJ2-3	TGCAGTGCTGTATTGACAGGGGATAACACAGATACGCAGTATTTT	CSAVLTGDNTDTQYF
TRBD1	TRBV6-1	.	TRBJ2-2	TGTGCCAGCAGAACAGGGGGCGCAGAAACCGGGGAGCTGTTTTTT	CASRTGGAETGELFF
TRBD2	TRBV19	.	TRBJ2-2	TGTGCCAGTAGTATAGGGGGGAGGGCCGCCGGGGAGCTGTTTTTT	CASSIGGRAAGELFF